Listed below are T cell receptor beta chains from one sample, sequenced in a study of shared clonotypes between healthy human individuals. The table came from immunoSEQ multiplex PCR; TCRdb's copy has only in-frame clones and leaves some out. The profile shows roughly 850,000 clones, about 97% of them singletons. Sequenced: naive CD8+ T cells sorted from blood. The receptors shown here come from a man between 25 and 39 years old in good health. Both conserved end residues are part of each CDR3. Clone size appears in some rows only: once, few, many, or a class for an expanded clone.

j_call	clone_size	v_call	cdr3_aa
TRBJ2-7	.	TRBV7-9	CASSPTGSGKAYEQYF
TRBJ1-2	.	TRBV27	CASSSSGGASYGYTF
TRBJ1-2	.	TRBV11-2	CASSLAPGPRYGYTF
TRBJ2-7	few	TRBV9	CASSGRYGAYEQYF
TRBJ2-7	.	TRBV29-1	CSVETREAYYEQYF
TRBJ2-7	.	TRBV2	CASSVAELIYEQYF
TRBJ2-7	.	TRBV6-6	CASSSRDPSYEQYF
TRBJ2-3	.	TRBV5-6	CASSLGTTTDTQYF
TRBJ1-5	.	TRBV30	CAWSAGGGNQPQHF
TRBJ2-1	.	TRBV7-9	CASSFRDSYNEQFF
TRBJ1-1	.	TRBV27	CASRAGDTEAFF
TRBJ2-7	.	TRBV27	CASSLSTRGAEYIEQYF
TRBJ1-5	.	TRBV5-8	CASSFPGGSQPQHF
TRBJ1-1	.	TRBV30	CAGEFRPLEAFF
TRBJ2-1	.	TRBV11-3	CASSEGLAGESNDDNEQFF
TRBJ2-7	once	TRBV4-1	CASSSTGQVNDEQYF
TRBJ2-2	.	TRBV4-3	CASSQTTGSGELFF
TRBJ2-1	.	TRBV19	CASSTWTGYNEQFF
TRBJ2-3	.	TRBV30	CAWSALAGVTDTQYF
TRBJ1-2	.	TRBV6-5	CASSYEAGFLGGYTF
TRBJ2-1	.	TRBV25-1	CASGTGLNEQFF
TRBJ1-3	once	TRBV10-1	CASSESAGQEGNTIYF
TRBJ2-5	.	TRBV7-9	CASSLASGAGRGETQYF
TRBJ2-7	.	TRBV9	CASSVDLGVSYEQYF
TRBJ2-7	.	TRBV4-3	CASSQEGGGSYEQYF
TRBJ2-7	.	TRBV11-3	CASSLRDGAGEQYF
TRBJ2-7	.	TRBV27	CASRPGTPNYEQYF
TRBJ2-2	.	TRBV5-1	CASSFGQGSTGELFF
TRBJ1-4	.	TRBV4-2	CASSGRTGSNEKLFF
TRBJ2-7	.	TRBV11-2	CASSLWAASSYEQYF
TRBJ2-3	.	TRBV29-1	CSVGARTVTDTQYF
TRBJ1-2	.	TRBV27	CASCPNNQAKGYTF
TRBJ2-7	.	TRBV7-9	CASSFLPKSGPRLHEQYF
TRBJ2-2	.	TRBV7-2	CASSLAYRGLAGGGSTGELFF
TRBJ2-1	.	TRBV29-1	CSVEDPTTAYNEQFF
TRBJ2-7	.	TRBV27	CASSSPSSYEQYF
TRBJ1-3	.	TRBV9	CASSLQGAGNTIYF
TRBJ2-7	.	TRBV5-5	CASSLDWTGGATQYF
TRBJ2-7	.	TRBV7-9	CASSLEGSEQYF
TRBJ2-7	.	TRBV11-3	CASSYSRGVEQYF
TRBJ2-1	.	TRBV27	CASRILAGGNEQFF
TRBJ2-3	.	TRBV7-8	CASSSPSRGLDTQYF
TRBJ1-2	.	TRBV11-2	CASSFEQELPDYGYTF
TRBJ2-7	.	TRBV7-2	CASSYYRDSRREQYF
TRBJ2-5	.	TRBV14	CASSQFQVERETQYF
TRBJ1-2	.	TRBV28	CASSFQARDGYTF
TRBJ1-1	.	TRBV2	CASSEAPGADFEAFF
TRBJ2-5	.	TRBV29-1	CSVEEEVTGQETQYF
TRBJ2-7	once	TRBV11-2	CASSFSQGPYEQYF
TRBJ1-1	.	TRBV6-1	CASSEALEYYRVPNTEAFF
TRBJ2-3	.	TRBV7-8	CASSSTGSLSITQYF
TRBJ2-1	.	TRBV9	CASSVGTSGGSSYNEQFF
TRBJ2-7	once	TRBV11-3	CASSLGGLRDSGEQYF
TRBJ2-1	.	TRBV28	CASSLGPEGLAEQFF
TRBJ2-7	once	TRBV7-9	CASSFPTGDEQYF